What follows is one TCR beta chain and its context. The sample originates from a study of blood T cell repertoires in COVID-19. The V gene lost 5 bases and the J gene lost 0 bases, with 9 bases spanning the gap. Germline-derived CDR1 and CDR2 are SGDLS and YYNGEE. The CDR3 has 14 residues. Generated by immunoSEQ multiplex PCR, the TCRdb table keeps only in-frame clones and is missing some. This table holds about 270,000 clones, approximately 77% found once. The chain is built from TRBV9 and TRBJ1-3; maybe TRBD1 (6 bases). Input material: peripheral blood. The receptor was isolated from a woman under 30 with acute or convalescent COVID-19. CDR3 in amino acids: CASSGGHSGNTIYF. DNA of the CDR3: TGTGCCAGCAGTGGGGGACACTCTGGAAACACCATATATTTT.